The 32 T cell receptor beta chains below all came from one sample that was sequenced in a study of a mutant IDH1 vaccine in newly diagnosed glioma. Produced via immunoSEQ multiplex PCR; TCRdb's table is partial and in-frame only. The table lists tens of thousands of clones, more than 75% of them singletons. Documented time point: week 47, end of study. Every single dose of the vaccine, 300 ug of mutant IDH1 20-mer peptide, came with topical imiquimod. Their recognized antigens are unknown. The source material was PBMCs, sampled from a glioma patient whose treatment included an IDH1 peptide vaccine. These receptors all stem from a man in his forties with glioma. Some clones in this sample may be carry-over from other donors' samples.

CDR3 in DNA: TGTGCCATCAGTGAGCTAACCGGGGGGCGCGTCCGGGAGCTGTTTTTT. Translated: CAISELTGGRVRELFF. The chain carries TRBV10-3 and TRBJ2-2, with D perhaps matching TRBD2 (7 bases). Germline CDR1 and CDR2: ENHRY and SYGVKD. This CDR3 has 16 amino acids. V lost 2 bases to trimming and J lost 9 bases, with 19 bases between them.

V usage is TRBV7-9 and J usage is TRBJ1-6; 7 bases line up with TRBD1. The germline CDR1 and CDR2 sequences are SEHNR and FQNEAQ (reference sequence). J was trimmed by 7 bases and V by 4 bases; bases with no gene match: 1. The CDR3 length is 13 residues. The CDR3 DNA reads TGTGCCAGCAGCTCGACAGGGAATTCACCCCTCCACTTT. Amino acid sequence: CASSSTGNSPLHF. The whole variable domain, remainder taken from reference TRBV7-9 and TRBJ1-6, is DTGVSQNPRHKITKRGQNVTFRCDPISEHNRLYWYRQTLGQGPEFLTYFQNEAQLEKSRLLSDRFSAERPKGSFSTLEIQRTEQGDSAMYLCASSSTGNSPLHFGNGTRLTVT.

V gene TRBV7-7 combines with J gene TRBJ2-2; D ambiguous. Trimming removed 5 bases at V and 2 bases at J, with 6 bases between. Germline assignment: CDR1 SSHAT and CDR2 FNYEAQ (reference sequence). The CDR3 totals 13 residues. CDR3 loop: CASSPSNTGELFF. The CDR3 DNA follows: TGTGCCAGCAGCCCAAGTAACACCGGGGAGCTGTTTTTT. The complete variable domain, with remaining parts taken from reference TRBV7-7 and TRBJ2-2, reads GAGVSQSPRYKVTKRGQDVTLRCDPISSHATLYWYQQALGQGPEFLTYFNYEAQPDKSGLPSDRFSAERPEGSISTLTIQRTEQRDSAMYRCASSPSNTGELFFGEGSRLTVL.

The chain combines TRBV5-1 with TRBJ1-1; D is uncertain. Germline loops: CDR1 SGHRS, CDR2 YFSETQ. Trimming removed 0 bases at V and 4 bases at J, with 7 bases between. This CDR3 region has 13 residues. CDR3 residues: CASSLAESTEAFF. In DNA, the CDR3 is TGCGCCAGCAGCTTGGCAGAAAGCACTGAAGCTTTCTTT.

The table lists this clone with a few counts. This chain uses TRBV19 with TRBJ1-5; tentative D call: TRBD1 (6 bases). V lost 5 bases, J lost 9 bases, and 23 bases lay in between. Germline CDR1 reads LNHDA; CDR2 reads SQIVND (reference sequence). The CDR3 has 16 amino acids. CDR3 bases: TGTGCCAGTAGTCCTCAAAAACAGGGCCTCGGGGGGCCCCAGCATTTT. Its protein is CASSPQKQGLGGPQHF. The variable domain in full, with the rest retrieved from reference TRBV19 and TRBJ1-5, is DGGITQSPKYLFRKEGQNVTLSCEQNLNHDAMYWYRQDPGQGLRLIYYSQIVNDFQKGDIAEGYSVSREKKESFPLTVTSAQKNPTAFYLCASSPQKQGLGGPQHFGDGTRLSIL.

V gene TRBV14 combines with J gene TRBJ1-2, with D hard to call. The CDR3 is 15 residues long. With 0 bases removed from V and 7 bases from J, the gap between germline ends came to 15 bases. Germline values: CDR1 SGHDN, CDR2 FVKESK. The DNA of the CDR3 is TGTGCCAGCAGCCAAGACCTCCGGGAGCTAGGTGGCTACACCTTC. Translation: CASSQDLRELGGYTF.

The CDR3 reads CASSIASNNEQFF. In DNA, the CDR3 is TGTGCCAGTAGTATAGCTAGCAACAATGAGCAGTTCTTC. The rearrangement uses TRBV19 and TRBJ2-1; TRBD2 is a possible D gene (5 bases). Germline V gene sequence: CDR1 LNHDA, CDR2 SQIVND (reference sequence). This CDR3 is 13 amino acids long. Trimming pared 1 base from V and 5 bases from J, leaving 6 bases between.

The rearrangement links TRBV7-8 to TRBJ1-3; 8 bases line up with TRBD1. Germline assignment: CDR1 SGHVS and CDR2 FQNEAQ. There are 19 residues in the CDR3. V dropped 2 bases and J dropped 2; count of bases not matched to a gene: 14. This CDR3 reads CASSLIPPRGQLAGNTIYF. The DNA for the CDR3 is TGTGCCAGCAGCTTAATCCCCCCCAGGGGGCAATTGGCTGGAAACACCATATATTTT.

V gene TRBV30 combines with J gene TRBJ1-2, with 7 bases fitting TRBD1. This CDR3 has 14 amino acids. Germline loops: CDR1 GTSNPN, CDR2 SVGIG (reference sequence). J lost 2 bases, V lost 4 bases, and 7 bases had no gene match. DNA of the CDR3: TGTGCCTGGAAACCACCGGACAGGAACTATGGCTACACCTTC. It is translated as CAWKPPDRNYGYTF.

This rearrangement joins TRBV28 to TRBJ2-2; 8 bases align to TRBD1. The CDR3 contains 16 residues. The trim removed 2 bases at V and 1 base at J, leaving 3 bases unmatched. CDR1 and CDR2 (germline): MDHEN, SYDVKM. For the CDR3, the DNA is TGTGCCAGCAGTTTACCCGGGACAGGGAACACCGGGGAGCTGTTTTTT. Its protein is CASSLPGTGNTGELFF.

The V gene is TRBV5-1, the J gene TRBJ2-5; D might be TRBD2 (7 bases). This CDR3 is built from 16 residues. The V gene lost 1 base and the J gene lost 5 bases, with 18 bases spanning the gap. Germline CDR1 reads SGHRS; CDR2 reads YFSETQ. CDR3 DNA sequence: TGCGCCAGCAGCTTGAGGGGGGGGTTCGTTTTGGAGACCCAGTACTTC. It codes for CASSLRGGFVLETQYF.

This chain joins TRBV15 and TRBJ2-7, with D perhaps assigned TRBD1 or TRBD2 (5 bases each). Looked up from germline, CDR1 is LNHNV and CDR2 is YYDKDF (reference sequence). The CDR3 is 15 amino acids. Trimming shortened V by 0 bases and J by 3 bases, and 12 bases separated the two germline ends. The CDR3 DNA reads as TGTGCCACCAGCAGAGATCGCGGAGGACACTACGAGCAGTACTTC. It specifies CATSRDRGGHYEQYF.

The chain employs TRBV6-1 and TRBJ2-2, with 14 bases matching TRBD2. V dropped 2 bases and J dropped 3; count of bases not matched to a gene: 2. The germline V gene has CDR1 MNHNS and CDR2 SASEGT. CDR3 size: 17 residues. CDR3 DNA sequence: TGTGCCAGCAGTGAATGGACTAGCGGGGGGCACACCGGGGAGCTGTTTTTT. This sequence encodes CASSEWTSGGHTGELFF.

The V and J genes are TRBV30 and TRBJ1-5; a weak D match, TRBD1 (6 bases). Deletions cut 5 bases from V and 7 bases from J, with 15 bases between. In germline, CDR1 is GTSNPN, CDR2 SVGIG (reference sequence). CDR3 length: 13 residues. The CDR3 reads CAWADRSNQPQHF. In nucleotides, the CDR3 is TGTGCCTGGGCAGACAGGTCCAACCAGCCCCAGCATTTT.

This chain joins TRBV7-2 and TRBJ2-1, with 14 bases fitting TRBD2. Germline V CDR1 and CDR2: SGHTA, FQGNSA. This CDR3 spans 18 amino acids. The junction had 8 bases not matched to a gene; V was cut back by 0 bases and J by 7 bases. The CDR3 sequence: CASSLARTSGGRGNEQFF. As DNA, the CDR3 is TGTGCCAGCAGCTTAGCACGGACTAGCGGGGGGAGGGGAAATGAGCAGTTCTTC. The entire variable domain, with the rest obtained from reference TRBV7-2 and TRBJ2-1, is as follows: GAGVSQSPSNKVTEKGKDVELRCDPISGHTALYWYRQSLGQGLEFLIYFQGNSAPDKSGLPSDRFSAERTGGSVSTLTIQRTQQEDSAVYLCASSLARTSGGRGNEQFFGPGTRLTVL.

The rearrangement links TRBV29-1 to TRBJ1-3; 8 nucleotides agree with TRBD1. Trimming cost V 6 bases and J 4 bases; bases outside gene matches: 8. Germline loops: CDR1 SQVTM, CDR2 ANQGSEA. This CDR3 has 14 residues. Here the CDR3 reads CSVTGQGSGNTIYF. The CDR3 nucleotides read TGCAGCGTGACCGGACAGGGCTCCGGAAACACCATATATTTT. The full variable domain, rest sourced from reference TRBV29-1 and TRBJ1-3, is SAVISQKPSRDICQRGTSLTIQCQVDSQVTMMFWYRQQPGQSLTLIATANQGSEATYESGFVIDKFPISRPNLTFSTLTVSNMSPEDSSIYLCSVTGQGSGNTIYFGEGSWLTVV.

Here the CDR3 reads CASSEIGVPKPDEQYF. The DNA of the CDR3 is TGTGCCAGCAGTGAAATCGGGGTTCCAAAACCGGACGAGCAGTACTTC. V gene TRBV2 combines with J gene TRBJ2-7; perhaps TRBD2 as D (5 bases). Germline V gives CDR1 SNHLY, CDR2 FYNNEI. The V end lost 2 bases, the J end lost 5 bases, and 19 bases lay between the germline ends. The CDR3 length is 16 residues.

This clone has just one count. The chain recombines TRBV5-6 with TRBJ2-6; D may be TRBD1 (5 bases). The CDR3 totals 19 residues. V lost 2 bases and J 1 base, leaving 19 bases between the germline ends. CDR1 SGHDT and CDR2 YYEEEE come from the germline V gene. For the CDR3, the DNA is TGTGCCAGCAGCTTCGAAATTATGGCACGGACATCTGGGGCCAACGTCCTGACTTTC. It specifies CASSFEIMARTSGANVLTF.

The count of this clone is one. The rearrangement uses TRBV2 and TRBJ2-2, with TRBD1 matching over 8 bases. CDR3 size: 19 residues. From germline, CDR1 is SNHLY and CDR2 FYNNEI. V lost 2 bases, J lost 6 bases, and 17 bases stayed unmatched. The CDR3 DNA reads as TGTGCCAGCAGTGAAAGGGGAGGTTCTGGACAGGGTGTTTCCGGGGAGCTGTTTTTT. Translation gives CASSERGGSGQGVSGELFF.

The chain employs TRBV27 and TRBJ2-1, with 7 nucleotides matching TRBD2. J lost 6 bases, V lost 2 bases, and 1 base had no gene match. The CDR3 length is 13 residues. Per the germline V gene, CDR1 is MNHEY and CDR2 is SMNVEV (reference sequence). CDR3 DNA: TGTGCCAGCAGTTTAGGGGGGGGCAATGAGCAGTTCTTC. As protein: CASSLGGGNEQFF.

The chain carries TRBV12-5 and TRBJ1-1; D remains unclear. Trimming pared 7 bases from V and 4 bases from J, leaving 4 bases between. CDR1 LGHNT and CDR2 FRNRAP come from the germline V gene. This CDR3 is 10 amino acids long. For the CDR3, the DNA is TGTGCTAGTGAGGGCACTGAAGCTTTCTTT. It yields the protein CASEGTEAFF.

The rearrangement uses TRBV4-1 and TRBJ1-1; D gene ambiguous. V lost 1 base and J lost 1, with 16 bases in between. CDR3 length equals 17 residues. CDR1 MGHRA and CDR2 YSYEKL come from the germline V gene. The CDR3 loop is CASSQVDLVGANTEAFF. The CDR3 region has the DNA TGCGCCAGCAGCCAAGTCGACCTTGTGGGCGCGAACACTGAAGCTTTCTTT.

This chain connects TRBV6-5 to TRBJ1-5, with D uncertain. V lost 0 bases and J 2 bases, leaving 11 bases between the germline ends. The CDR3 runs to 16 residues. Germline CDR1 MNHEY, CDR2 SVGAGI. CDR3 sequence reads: CASSYSGGLGNQPQHF. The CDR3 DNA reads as TGTGCCAGCAGTTACTCAGGAGGGTTAGGCAATCAGCCCCAGCATTTT.

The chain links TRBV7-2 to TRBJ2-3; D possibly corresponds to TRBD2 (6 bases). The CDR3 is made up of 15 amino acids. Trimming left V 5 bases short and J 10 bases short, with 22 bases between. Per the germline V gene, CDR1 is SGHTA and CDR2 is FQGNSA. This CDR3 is CASSPLGGITNPQYF. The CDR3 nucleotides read TGTGCCAGCAGCCCCCTTGGGGGGATAACGAACCCGCAGTATTTT.

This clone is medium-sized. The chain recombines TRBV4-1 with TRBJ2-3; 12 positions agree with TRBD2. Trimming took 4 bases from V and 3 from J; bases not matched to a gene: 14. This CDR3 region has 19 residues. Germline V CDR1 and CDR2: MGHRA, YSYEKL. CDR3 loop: CASSRSTPWTSGATDTQYF. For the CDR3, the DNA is TGCGCCAGCAGCCGCTCAACCCCATGGACTAGCGGGGCTACAGATACGCAGTATTTT.

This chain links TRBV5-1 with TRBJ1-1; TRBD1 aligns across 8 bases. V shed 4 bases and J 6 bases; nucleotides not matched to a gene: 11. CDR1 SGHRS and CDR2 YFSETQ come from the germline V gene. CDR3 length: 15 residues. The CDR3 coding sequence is TGCGCCAGCAGCACGGGGACAGGCAGGGTAGCTGAAGCTTTCTTT. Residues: CASSTGTGRVAEAFF.

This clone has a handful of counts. The CDR3 loop is CASLGQFPGGDYGYTF. CDR3 DNA: TGTGCCAGCCTGGGACAGTTCCCCGGCGGAGACTATGGCTACACCTTC. V is TRBV5-4 and J is TRBJ1-2; 7 bases are a match to TRBD1. V dropped 7 bases and J dropped 3; count of bases not matched to a gene: 15. CDR1 is SGHNT and CDR2 is YYREEE in the germline V gene (reference sequence). The CDR3 is 16 residues long.

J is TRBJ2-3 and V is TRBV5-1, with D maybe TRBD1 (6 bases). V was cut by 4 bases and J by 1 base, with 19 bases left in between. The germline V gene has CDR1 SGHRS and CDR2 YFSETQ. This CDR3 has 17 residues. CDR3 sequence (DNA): TGCGCCAGCAGCCAGCCTCCTTGGCGGACAGGCACAGATACGCAGTATTTT. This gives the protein CASSQPPWRTGTDTQYF.

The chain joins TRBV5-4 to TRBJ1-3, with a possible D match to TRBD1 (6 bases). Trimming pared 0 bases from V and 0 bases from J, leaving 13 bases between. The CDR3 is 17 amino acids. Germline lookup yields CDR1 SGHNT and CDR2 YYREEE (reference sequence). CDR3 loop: CASSLEGGPYSGNTIYF. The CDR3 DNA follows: TGTGCCAGCAGCTTGGAAGGGGGGCCCTACTCTGGAAACACCATATATTTT.

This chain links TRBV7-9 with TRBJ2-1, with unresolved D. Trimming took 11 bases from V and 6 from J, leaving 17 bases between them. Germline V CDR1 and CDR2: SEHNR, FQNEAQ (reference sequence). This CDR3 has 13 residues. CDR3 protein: CASRVTLGNEQFF. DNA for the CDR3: TGTGCCTCCCGGGTTACCCTCGGCAATGAGCAGTTCTTC.

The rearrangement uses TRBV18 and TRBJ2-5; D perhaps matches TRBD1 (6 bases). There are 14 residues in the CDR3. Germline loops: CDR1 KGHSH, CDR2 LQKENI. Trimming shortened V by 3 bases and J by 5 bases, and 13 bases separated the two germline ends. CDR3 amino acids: CASSPDRWEETQYF. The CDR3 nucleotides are TGTGCCAGCTCACCGGACAGATGGGAGGAGACCCAGTACTTC.

CDR3 bases: TGTGCCAGCAGCGCCCGACACTTCAACACTGAAGCTTTCTTT. Residues: CASSARHFNTEAFF. J is TRBJ1-1 and V is TRBV9; D gene unclear. V was shortened by 3 bases and J by 2 bases, with 11 bases between the two germline ends. CDR3 length: 14 amino acids. Germline values: CDR1 SGDLS, CDR2 YYNGEE. The full variable domain, in which reference TRBV9 and TRBJ1-1 provide the parts outside the CDR3, is DSGVTQTPKHLITATGQRVTLRCSPRSGDLSVYWYQQSLDQGLQFLIQYYNGEERAKGNILERFSAQQFPDLHSELNLSSLELGDSALYFCASSARHFNTEAFFGQGTRLTVV.